This T cell receptor (beta chain) was recorded in a study of OX40 agonist ivuxolimab in advanced cancers. The CDR3 consists of 16 residues. Trimming removed 0 bases from V and 0 bases from J, with 12 bases in between. Germline values: CDR1 MNHEY, CDR2 SVGAGI. General study findings and limits: Expansion of clones was among the lowest in partial responders at 0.1-3.0 mg/kg.

This clone has a handful of counts. Its target is unknown. Sequenced by immunoSEQ multiplex PCR; TCRdb stores in-frame clones only, minus some. Of 77,000 or so clones in the sample, roughly three quarters were seen once. The sample consisted of CD4+ or CD8+ T cells sorted from blood, taken in a trial of the OX40 agonist ivuxolimab. The sequence was obtained from an adult with an advanced solid tumor such as melanoma, head and neck, liver or kidney cancer. V is TRBV6-5 and J is TRBJ2-7; D gene unclear. CDR3: CASSYSARLPSYEQYF. The CDR3 coding sequence is TGTGCCAGCAGTTACTCGGCGAGGCTCCCCTCCTACGAGCAGTACTTC.